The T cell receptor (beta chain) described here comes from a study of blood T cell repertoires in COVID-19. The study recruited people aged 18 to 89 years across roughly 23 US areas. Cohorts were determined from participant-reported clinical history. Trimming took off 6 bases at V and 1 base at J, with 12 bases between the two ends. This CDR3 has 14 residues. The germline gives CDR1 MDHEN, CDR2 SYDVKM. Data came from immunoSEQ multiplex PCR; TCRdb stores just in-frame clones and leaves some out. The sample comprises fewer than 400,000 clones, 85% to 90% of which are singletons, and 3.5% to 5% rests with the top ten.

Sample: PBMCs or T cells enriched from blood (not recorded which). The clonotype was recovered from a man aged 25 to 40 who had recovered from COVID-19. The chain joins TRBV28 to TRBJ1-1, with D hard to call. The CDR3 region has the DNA TGTGCCAGCAGCTTTGGCGGGAAGAACACTGAAGCTTTCTTT. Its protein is CASSFGGKNTEAFF.